The source of this T cell receptor beta chain is a study of early T cells in non-severe SARS-CoV-2 infection. About the study: Sequencing input comprised bulk RNA from unsorted whole blood; chain pairing was not available.

Each CDR3 protein gets one entry after TCRdb re-called the 5' RACE reads with MiXCR. The top ten clones hold about 2% of a sample with roughly 100,000 distinct CDR3 sequences, approximately 13% of them seen once. This CDR3 comprises 13 residues. The V end was cut by 3 bases, the J end by 8 bases, with 16 bases between. Germline assignment: CDR1 SQVTM and CDR2 ANQGSEA. This clonotype appeared a few times. V is TRBV29-1 and J is TRBJ1-1; no clear D. The specimen sequenced was whole blood. The source of this sequence is an adult who was a healthcare worker with PCR-confirmed SARS-CoV-2 infection or an uninfected control (not recorded which). CDR3 nucleotides: TGCAGCGTTGAGATGGGGTATGGCGGCGAAGCTTTCTTT. Amino acid sequence: CSVEMGYGGEAFF.